Below are 25 T cell receptor beta chains sequenced from a single sample in a study of T cells in localized non-small cell lung cancer. This table comes from immunoSEQ multiplex PCR, and its TCRdb copy is limited to in-frame clones, with some not included. The sample lists fewer than 13,000 clones, about three quarters seen once, with about a third in the top ten. The specimen comprised peripheral blood, sampled before any cancer treatment. These TCRs come from a male donor aged 60 or older with stage I lung adenocarcinoma.

Points on this clone: The junction departs from germline at one end; a sequencing error may be responsible. The chain employs TRBV29-1 and TRBJ2-1; D gene unclear. CDR3 length: 15 residues. Germline V gene sequence: CDR1 SQVTM, CDR2 ANQGSEA. The CDR3 DNA reads as TGCAGCGTCCACGATCCCTCCCGCGCCCACCCCACTCTGCTCTTC. Residues: CSVHDPSRAHPTLLF.

This rearrangement joins TRBV5-6 to TRBJ1-1, with 9 bases identical to TRBD1. The CDR3 runs 12 residues. V shed 4 bases and J 11 bases; nucleotides not matched to a gene: 6. CDR1 SGHDT and CDR2 YYEEEE come from the germline V gene. For the CDR3, the DNA is TGTGCCAGCAGCCTGAACAGGGGGCAGGCTTTCTTT. The encoded protein is CASSLNRGQAFF.

The chain employs TRBV7-3 and TRBJ2-7; D gene uncertain. The CDR3 consists of 15 residues. V dropped 5 bases and J dropped 0 bases, with 14 bases sitting between them. Germline CDR1 SGHTA, CDR2 FQGTGA. CDR3 loop: CASSPANSYSYEQYF. The CDR3 bases are TGTGCCAGCAGCCCCGCGAACTCCTACTCCTACGAGCAGTACTTC.

The V call is TRBV29-1, the J call TRBJ2-1; 7 nucleotides align to TRBD2. Trimming at V came to 0 bases and at J to 7 bases, leaving 12 bases not matched to a gene. Germline V gene lookup returns CDR1 SQVTM and CDR2 ANQGSEA. The CDR3 totals 16 residues. The CDR3 spells CSVEDSLAASLNEQFF. CDR3 nucleotides: TGCAGCGTTGAAGACAGTCTAGCGGCCTCCCTTAATGAGCAGTTCTTC.

This rearrangement joins TRBV10-3 to TRBJ2-5; 10 bases fit TRBD2. Germline V gene data show CDR1 as ENHRY and CDR2 as SYGVKD. The CDR3 sequence is 15 residues long. The V gene end was trimmed by 5 bases and the J gene end by 1 base; junction bases not matched to a gene: 4. The CDR3 DNA reads as TGTGCCATCAGTATGGGACTAGCGTTCCAAGAGACCCAGTACTTC. It encodes CAISMGLAFQETQYF.

This rearrangement joins TRBV4-1 to TRBJ1-5; D is unclear. Germline CDR1 and CDR2: MGHRA and YSYEKL. The CDR3 contains 15 residues. V was cut by 0 bases and J by 6 bases, with 12 bases left in between. CDR3 loop: CASSQDGKSLQPQHF. The CDR3 DNA reads as TGCGCCAGCAGCCAAGATGGCAAATCCCTTCAGCCCCAGCATTTT.

This clone came up a few times. The chain recombines TRBV2 with TRBJ1-1; D is unresolved. Trimming took off 1 base at V and 6 bases at J, with 9 bases between the two ends. Germline lookup yields CDR1 SNHLY and CDR2 FYNNEI. This CDR3 spans 13 amino acids. CDR3 sequence (DNA): TGTGCCAGCAGTGAAGAGGGCGTCCCTGAAGCTTTCTTT. It specifies CASSEEGVPEAFF.

This clone was counted between two and nine times. This chain joins TRBV4-1 and TRBJ2-5; perhaps TRBD1 as D (6 bases). The CDR3 is 13 residues long. Trimming took 2 bases from V and 5 from J, leaving 9 bases between them. Germline values: CDR1 MGHRA, CDR2 YSYEKL. The CDR3 coding sequence is TGCGCCAGCAGCCAAAGTACAGGGGAGACCCAGTACTTC. Translation gives CASSQSTGETQYF.

The table lists this clone with a count of one. V usage is TRBV6-5 and J usage is TRBJ2-7; D may be TRBD1 or TRBD2 (5 bases each). This CDR3 region has 15 residues. V lost 0 bases and J lost 0, with 9 bases in between. Germline CDR1 reads MNHEY; CDR2 reads SVGAGI. In DNA form, the CDR3 reads TGTGCCAGCAGTTACTCGGGGACGTACTCCTACGAGCAGTACTTC. It yields the protein CASSYSGTYSYEQYF.

CDR3 coding DNA: TGCAGCGTTGAGGGCACTGGCGATGAGCAGTTCTTC. It is translated as CSVEGTGDEQFF. The chain carries TRBV29-1 and TRBJ2-1; D ambiguous. The CDR3 runs to 12 residues. Trimming removed 3 bases at V and 8 bases at J, with 11 bases between. CDR1 is SQVTM and CDR2 is ANQGSEA in the germline V gene.

The CDR3 coding sequence is TGTGCCAGCAGCCTGAACAGGGGGCAGGCTTTCTTT. It yields the protein CASSLNRGQAFF. The J gene is TRBJ1-1, the V gene TRBV5-4; 9 positions match TRBD1. The CDR3 consists of 12 residues. CDR1 and CDR2 (germline): SGHNT, YYREEE (reference sequence). V gave up 4 bases and J gave up 11 bases; unmatched junction bases: 6.

This rearrangement joins TRBV5-6 to TRBJ1-5; D is undetermined. The CDR3 runs 15 residues. V lost 1 base and J lost 0, with 8 bases in between. Germline values: CDR1 SGHDT, CDR2 YYEEEE. The CDR3 sequence is CASSLLGNSNQPQHF. CDR3 nucleotides: TGTGCCAGCAGCTTGCTAGGGAATAGCAATCAGCCCCAGCATTTT.

The chain uses TRBV29-1 and TRBJ1-5; no definite D call. V was trimmed by 2 bases and J by 3 bases, leaving 8 bases between them. CDR3 size: 13 residues. CDR1 and CDR2 from the germline V gene are SQVTM and ANQGSEA. The CDR3 loop reads CSVEIQNNQPQHF. Here the CDR3 DNA reads TGCAGCGTTGAAATCCAGAACAATCAGCCCCAGCATTTT.

This clone was recorded a few times. J is TRBJ1-2 and V is TRBV11-3, with D unclear. Germline values: CDR1 SGHNT, CDR2 YENEEA. Trimming cost V 1 base and J 4 bases, with 13 bases left between them. CDR3 length: 15 amino acids. CDR3 DNA: TGTGCCAGCAGCTTAGGGTTTTTACCGATCTATGGCTACACCTTC. Amino acid sequence: CASSLGFLPIYGYTF.

V usage is TRBV5-4 and J usage is TRBJ1-5; TRBD1 agrees at 8 bases. Germline V gives CDR1 SGHNT, CDR2 YYREEE (reference sequence). The CDR3 runs to 16 residues. Trimming at V came to 4 bases and at J to 6 bases, leaving 12 bases not matched to a gene. CDR3 nucleotide sequence: TGTGCCAGCAGCCGGAGTTCGGACAGGGACCTTCAGCCCCAGCATTTT. Protein sequence: CASSRSSDRDLQPQHF.

The V and J genes are TRBV28 and TRBJ1-1; D call uncertain. Germline-derived CDR1 and CDR2 are MDHEN and SYDVKM. V was cut by 2 bases and J by 3 bases, with 1 base left in between. This CDR3 has 11 residues. CDR3 residues: CASSLHTEAFF. The CDR3 region has the DNA TGTGCCAGCAGTTTACACACTGAAGCTTTCTTT.

This chain uses TRBV21-1 with TRBJ1-5; the table gives TRBD1 as D, unverified against the DNA. TRBV21-1 is a pseudogene segment. The CDR3 loop spans 24 amino acids. Here the CDR3 reads CASRMSRDRGRLPVIGTSNQPQHF. Written as DNA, the CDR3 is TGTGCCAGCAGGATGAGCCGGGACAGGGGGCGCCTCCCCGTTATAGGTACCAGCAATCAGCCCCAGCATTTT.

The chain combines TRBV6-1 with TRBJ1-2; weak D call: TRBD1 (5 bases). CDR3 length equals 15 residues. Per germline, CDR1 MNHNS and CDR2 SASEGT. The V end was cut by 5 bases, the J end by 2 bases, with 15 bases between. The CDR3 sequence is CASSSRGGANYGYTF. CDR3 bases: TGTGCCAGCAGTTCCCGCGGGGGAGCCAACTATGGCTACACCTTC.

This clone was observed a handful of times. The CDR3 DNA reads as TGCGCCAGCAGCCAAGTTGGGGACAGAGCCTACGAGCAGTACTTC. This gives the protein CASSQVGDRAYEQYF. The chain employs TRBV4-3 and TRBJ2-7; the match to TRBD1 covers 7 bases. Germline V gives CDR1 LGHNA, CDR2 YSLEER. The V segment lost 1 base and the J segment 2 bases; nucleotides outside the gene matches: 5. CDR3 length: 15 residues.

The chain has TRBV7-9 and TRBJ1-6; no clear D gene. V was pared by 4 bases and J by 14 bases, with 9 bases between. The CDR3 runs 11 residues. CDR1 is SEHNR, CDR2 FQNEAQ, per germline (reference sequence). CDR3: CASSYGYALHF. CDR3 bases: TGTGCCAGCAGCTACGGTTATGCCCTCCACTTT.

V and J are TRBV6-6 and TRBJ1-1, with D possibly being TRBD1 (5 bases). Germline loops: CDR1 MNHNY, CDR2 SVGAGI (reference sequence). This CDR3 has 14 residues. V was clipped by 6 bases and J by 0 bases, with 11 bases between them. CDR3 protein: CASRPQGMNTEAFF. CDR3 nucleotides: TGTGCCAGCAGACCTCAGGGCATGAACACTGAAGCTTTCTTT.

V and J are TRBV10-2 and TRBJ2-2; 8 bases map to TRBD1. V lost 7 bases, J lost 5 bases, and 12 bases stayed unmatched. This CDR3 is 16 amino acids long. CDR1 is WSHSY and CDR2 is SAAADI in the germline V gene. DNA of the CDR3: TGCGCCAGCACTATACCAGGGGGCGCGGAAACCGGGGAGCTGTTTTTT. Protein sequence: CASTIPGGAETGELFF.

The rearrangement links TRBV5-1 to TRBJ2-5; 12 bases match TRBD2. The V segment lost 7 bases and the J segment 4 bases; nucleotides outside the gene matches: 8. The CDR3 has 15 amino acids. CDR1 SGHRS and CDR2 YFSETQ come from the germline V gene. This CDR3 reads CASWLAGGPRETQYF. The CDR3, as DNA: TGCGCCAGCTGGCTAGCGGGGGGGCCTCGAGAGACCCAGTACTTC.

This clone was observed a few times. The chain links TRBV7-6 to TRBJ1-6; D remains unclear. Germline assignment: CDR1 SGHVS and CDR2 FNYEAQ. Trimming pared 5 bases from V and 7 bases from J, leaving 15 bases between. CDR3 length: 15 residues. The CDR3 protein is CASSDGSAINSPLHF. CDR3 nucleotides: TGTGCCAGCAGCGATGGGAGCGCTATCAATTCACCCCTCCACTTT.

The chain employs TRBV7-2 and TRBJ2-4, with 13 bases identical to TRBD2. Germline CDR1 is SGHTA and CDR2 is FQGNSA. CDR3 length: 19 amino acids. V was pared by 2 bases and J by 2 bases, with 9 bases of the junction left unmatched. CDR3 nucleotide sequence: TGTGCCAGCAGCTTAACGGCCGGGACTAGCGGGGTCTCCAAAAACATTCAGTACTTC. As protein: CASSLTAGTSGVSKNIQYF.